These 12 T cell receptor beta chains were sequenced from one sample in a study of T cell responses to AZD1222 COVID-19 vaccine. The repertoire was sequenced with immunoSEQ multiplex PCR; TCRdb's copy has only in-frame clones and lacks some. The sample lists more than 95,000 clones, around 85% occurring once. Sample: peripheral blood, taken 28 days after the second AZD1222 dose. Receptor source: an adult who received the AZD1222 COVID-19 vaccine.

This clone was observed a few times. The chain uses TRBV6-5 and TRBJ2-5, with D possibly being TRBD2 (5 bases). The germline gives CDR1 MNHEY, CDR2 SVGAGI. This CDR3 is 15 amino acids long. With 10 bases removed from V and 0 bases from J, the gap between germline ends came to 18 bases. The CDR3 protein is CAIAPGLGNQETQYF. The CDR3 DNA reads as TGTGCCATCGCTCCGGGGTTGGGAAACCAAGAGACCCAGTACTTC.

The chain joins TRBV10-3 to TRBJ2-5, with D tentatively TRBD2 (6 bases). Germline CDR1 reads ENHRY; CDR2 reads SYGVKD. V lost 4 bases and J 2 bases, leaving 20 bases between the germline ends. The CDR3 contains 17 residues. CDR3 sequence (DNA): TGTGCCATCAGTGGAATCGGGGGAAGTCGGGGACAAGAGACCCAGTACTTC. As protein: CAISGIGGSRGQETQYF.

This chain uses TRBV24-1 with TRBJ1-2; D gene unclear. The CDR3 covers 14 residues. Per germline, CDR1 KGHDR and CDR2 SFDVKD. The V end was cut by 3 bases, the J end by 4 bases, with 11 bases between. CDR3 DNA sequence: TGTGCCACCAGTGATCCCTCCAAAAGCTATGGCTACACCTTC. Its translation: CATSDPSKSYGYTF.

J is TRBJ2-7 and V is TRBV10-3; D remains unclear. This CDR3 contains 12 residues. The germline CDR1 and CDR2 sequences are ENHRY and SYGVKD. Trimming left V 6 bases short and J 7 bases short, with 13 bases between. The CDR3 protein is CAISDDFLEQYF. In DNA, the CDR3 is TGTGCCATCAGCGATGACTTCCTGGAGCAGTACTTC.

This chain uses TRBV7-2 with TRBJ2-3; either TRBD1 or TRBD2 may fit D (5 bases each). The germline V gene has CDR1 SGHTA and CDR2 FQGNSA. Trimming removed 4 bases at V and 0 bases at J, with 20 bases between. The CDR3 spans 18 residues. The CDR3 DNA follows: TGTGCCAGCAGCTCAAGCCGAGGGGCAGGTCGAAGCACAGATACGCAGTATTTT. Encoded protein: CASSSSRGAGRSTDTQYF.

This rearrangement joins TRBV20-1 to TRBJ2-7; D unclear. This CDR3 is built from 10 residues. V was shortened by 3 bases and J by 9 bases, with 9 bases between the two germline ends. Germline CDR1 reads DFQATT; CDR2 reads SNEGSKA (reference sequence). The CDR3: CSARLNRQYF. The CDR3 DNA sequence: TGCAGTGCTAGGCTCAATCGGCAGTACTTC.

The gene calls are TRBV19 and TRBJ2-1, with D perhaps TRBD2 (6 bases). The CDR3 covers 15 residues. Germline CDR1 LNHDA, CDR2 SQIVND (reference sequence). Trimming took off 3 bases at V and 7 bases at J, with 16 bases between the two ends. CDR3 region: CASSIASGVGNEQFF. CDR3 sequence (DNA): TGTGCCAGTAGTATTGCGTCGGGGGTTGGTAATGAGCAGTTCTTC.

The chain recombines TRBV28 with TRBJ1-5, with D uncertain. Germline V gene data show CDR1 as MDHEN and CDR2 as SYDVKM. Trimming removed 3 bases from V and 0 bases from J, with 21 bases in between. The CDR3 length is 19 residues. The CDR3 loop is CASSFRVFSDRDSNQPQHF. In DNA, the CDR3 is TGTGCCAGCAGTTTCCGTGTCTTTTCAGACCGTGATAGCAATCAGCCCCAGCATTTT.

DNA for the CDR3: TGTGCCAGCAGCTTGGATGTAGGCGGGCAGTTCTTC. It encodes CASSLDVGGQFF. This chain links TRBV5-5 with TRBJ2-1; no reliable D call. Germline-derived CDR1 and CDR2 are SGHKS and YYEKEE (reference sequence). The germline V and J ends were trimmed by 0 bases and 12 bases, with 10 bases remaining between them. CDR3 size: 12 residues.

CDR3 sequence reads: CASSPRTAGYTF. As DNA, the CDR3 is TGTGCCAGCAGTCCTCGGACCGCCGGCTACACCTTC. This chain links TRBV28 with TRBJ1-2; the D is unclear. The CDR3 consists of 12 residues. Germline V gene sequence: CDR1 MDHEN, CDR2 SYDVKM. The germline V and J ends were trimmed by 5 bases and 8 bases, with 12 bases remaining between them.

The J gene is TRBJ1-6, the V gene TRBV10-3; the D gene is possibly TRBD1 (5 bases). The germline CDR1 and CDR2 sequences are ENHRY and SYGVKD. The CDR3 runs 17 residues. Trimming shortened V by 4 bases and J by 4 bases, and 17 bases separated the two germline ends. The CDR3 protein is CAISAVGGGGYNSPLHF. CDR3 nucleotide sequence: TGTGCCATCAGTGCAGTCGGAGGTGGGGGATATAATTCACCCCTCCACTTT.

The chain couples TRBV27 to TRBJ1-1; D remains ambiguous. Per germline, CDR1 MNHEY and CDR2 SMNVEV (reference sequence). V was shortened by 5 bases and J by 0 bases, with 10 bases between the two germline ends. This CDR3 is built from 14 residues. The chain's CDR3 is CASSLQVMNTEAFF. DNA of the CDR3: TGTGCCAGCAGTCTCCAAGTGATGAACACTGAAGCTTTCTTT.